Sequencing of this TCR delta chain was carried out in a study of γδ T cells in repeated Plasmodium falciparum infection. Turning to the study itself: Some Malian samples span acute malaria episodes; others come from no-transmission periods.

With V trimmed by 0 bases and J by 0 bases, 16 bases remained unmatched. The CDR3 covers 20 residues. From germline, CDR1 is GEAIGNYY and CDR2 EKD. Flow sorting of PBMC yielded separate Vgamma9/Vdelta2+ and Vdelta2-negative gammadelta T cell populations for bulk repertoire analysis. TRG and TRD sequences were obtained from every sorted gammadelta sample. TCRdb re-called the multiplex PCR reads using CATT. The profile covers some 51,000 delta-chain clones, with 1.9% appearing a single time and around 25% taken by the ten largest. A word on this clone: As yet, its antigen is unknown. The TCRdb protein comes from a much larger clone and disagrees with this DNA's translation at residue 11, likely due to a read error; the protein given here is derived from the DNA.

General study results and limits: Vgamma9/Vdelta2+ repertoires stayed stably polyclonal over time and infection. Vdelta2-negative gammadelta repertoires appeared less diverse and less shared in Malian than Australian children.

The chain is built from TRDV2 and TRDJ1; TRDD3 matches at 9 bases. This sequence was found in a pool of human donors (malaria-infected and uninfected, not separated). Sequenced sample: gamma-delta T cells from blood. DNA of the CDR3: TGTGCCTGTGACACCGAACGGGGATACGCGCGGAGTGGGGACACCGATAAACTCATCTTT. It yields the protein CACDTERGYARSGDTDKLIF.